These T cell receptor beta chains were read from a single sample in a study of blood T cell repertoires in COVID-19. The table came from immunoSEQ multiplex PCR; TCRdb's copy has only in-frame clones and leaves some out. This sample carries about 310,000 clones, 85% to 90% of them seen once, and the ten largest clones take around 1%. Sequencing was done on a sample of peripheral blood. The receptors derive from a woman in her forties with COVID-19, enrolled during active disease. Both conserved end residues are part of each CDR3. Fields, in order: V gene, D gene, J gene, clone size, CDR3 DNA, CDR3 protein. D genes are given only for firm matches. The listing skips clone size in some rows; elsewhere it reads once, few, many or a size class.

>TRBV7-3|NA|TRBJ1-1|once
TGTGCCAGCAGCCAAGTTGGAGGGGAATCTGAAGCTTTCTTT
CASSQVGGESEAFF
>TRBV6-2/TRBV6-3|NA|TRBJ1-1|NA
TGTGCCAGCAGTCAGGGTCTGGGGAACACTGAAGCTTTCTTT
CASSQGLGNTEAFF
>TRBV29-1|TRBD2|TRBJ2-5|NA
TGCAGCGTTGGCGGCGGGGGGCCCCAAGAGACCCAGTACTTC
CSVGGGGPQETQYF
>TRBV7-9|NA|TRBJ2-4|NA
TGTGCCAGCAGCCCCCCCGAGACTGGGAAAAACATTCAGTACTTC
CASSPPETGKNIQYF
>TRBV11-2|NA|TRBJ1-3|NA
TGTGCCAGCAGCTTCCATGGGGCGAACTCTGGAAACACCATATATTTT
CASSFHGANSGNTIYF
>TRBV7-3|NA|TRBJ1-1|NA
TGTGCCAGCAGCCGGGGGGAGGACACTGAAGCTTTCTTT
CASSRGEDTEAFF
>TRBV7-3|TRBD2|TRBJ2-3|NA
TGTGCCAGCAGCTTAGTAGCGGGCCCGCTGAGCACAGATACGCAGTATTTT
CASSLVAGPLSTDTQYF
>TRBV30|NA|TRBJ1-3|NA
TGTGCCTGGAGCGGCCCGGGCTCTGGAAACACCATATATTTT
CAWSGPGSGNTIYF
>TRBV28|NA|TRBJ1-3|NA
TGTGCCAGCAGTTTCGGGGGATCTGGAAACACCATATATTTT
CASSFGGSGNTIYF
>TRBV28|TRBD1|TRBJ1-6|NA
TGTGCCAGCAGTCTCACCGGGACAGGGGGTAATTCACCCCTCCACTTT
CASSLTGTGGNSPLHF
>TRBV25-1|NA|TRBJ2-4|NA
TGTGCCAGTAGGGGCCTAGGGGGTAGCATTCAGTACTTC
CASRGLGGSIQYF
>TRBV7-9|TRBD2|TRBJ2-1|NA
TGTGCCAGCAGCTTCGGGACTAGCGGTTACAATGAGCAGTTCTTC
CASSFGTSGYNEQFF
>TRBV11-2|NA|TRBJ2-5|NA
TGTGCCAGCAGCGTCCGTCCGGCAGGGGAGGAGACCCAGTACTTC
CASSVRPAGEETQYF
>TRBV10-3|NA|TRBJ1-1|NA
TGTGCCACAGGGACAAAGGAACTGAACACTGAAGCTTTCTTT
CATGTKELNTEAFF
>TRBV28|NA|TRBJ1-2|NA
TGTGCCAGCACCCCCGGCAGGCGCTATGGCTACACCTTC
CASTPGRRYGYTF
>TRBV29-1|TRBD1|TRBJ2-1|NA
TGCAGCGTGAACCTACAGGGGGGTGAGCAGTTCTTC
CSVNLQGGEQFF
>TRBV9|NA|TRBJ2-2|NA
TGTGCCAGCAGCGCGAGGCGGGGCGCCGGCACCGGGGAGCTGTTTTTT
CASSARRGAGTGELFF
>TRBV10-3|NA|TRBJ2-1|once
TGTGCCATCAGTGAACCGGGAGAATTGAATGAGCAGTTCTTC
CAISEPGELNEQFF
>TRBV6-1|NA|TRBJ2-2|NA
TGTGCCAGCAGTGAAAACCCTACCCGCGGGGAGCTGTTTTTT
CASSENPTRGELFF
>TRBV27|TRBD2|TRBJ2-2|NA
TGTGCCAGCAGTTTTCTTGGACTAGCACCGGACGGGGAGCTGTTTTTT
CASSFLGLAPDGELFF
>TRBV7-2|NA|TRBJ1-2|NA
TGTGCCAGCAGCCCGTCGGGACGGGGGGCCCTCTATGGCTACACCTTC
CASSPSGRGALYGYTF
>TRBV7-2|TRBD2|TRBJ2-3|once
TGTGCCAGCAGCTTACTGGCTAGCGGCCAATTCGGTACGCAGTATTTT
CASSLLASGQFGTQYF
>TRBV6-6|TRBD1|TRBJ1-1|NA
TGTGCCAGCACCTGGACAGGGAGCACTGAAGCTTTCTTT
CASTWTGSTEAFF
>TRBV6-2/TRBV6-3|NA|TRBJ1-3|NA
TGTGCCAGCAGTTTTACAGAGAGCTCTGGAAACACCATATATTTT
CASSFTESSGNTIYF
>TRBV10-3|NA|TRBJ1-5|once
TGTGCCATCAGTGAGGCCGGGAACGGGGAAGGTAATCAGCCCCAGCATTTT
CAISEAGNGEGNQPQHF
>TRBV24-1|NA|TRBJ2-1|NA
TGTGCCACCAGTGATTTTGAAGAGAGCTCCTACAATGAGCAGTTCTTC
CATSDFEESSYNEQFF
>TRBV6-4|TRBD1|TRBJ1-2|once
TGTGCCGGCAGCCCTGACAGGGCCCGGGACCGCTATGGCTACACCTTC
CAGSPDRARDRYGYTF